Given below is one T cell receptor beta chain in context. Which antigen it targets is not known. Base quality data are lacking; no much larger clone is found one base away. The data originate from a study of cytomegalovirus exposure and HLA in healthy donors (dated by TCRdb to 2017 to 2019). Turning to the overall study: According to an earlier analysis of a few hundred of the donors, about 179 million T cells yielded 90 million to 130 million unique TCR beta sequences and 250 to 350 Gb of sequence data. An early release covering roughly 640 HLA-typed donors comprised 250 to 350 gigabases of sequencing data and 65 million to 100 million unique TCR sequences. Of the 398 genotyped donors, over 70% fell in the genetic ancestry cluster associated with self-reported Caucasian donors. The study aimed to test whether cataloging public T cell receptors could reveal signatures of past pathogen exposure. The study profiled the T cell repertoires of some 610 subjects by immunosequencing and related them to cytomegalovirus serostatus. Besides the first cohort of 500 to 700 subjects, a separate validation cohort made up of roughly 120 different subjects was used. High-throughput TCR immunosequencing, statistical association of individual TCRs with disease status, and machine learning were combined to predict cytomegalovirus infection status. To study patterns of TCR occurrence, a later analysis re-analyzed previously published TCR beta repertoires from around 670 donors and added high-resolution HLA genotyping. In the later analysis, no new phenotypic data were used to find candidate immune exposures; instead, reliance was placed on TCR beta sequences and their occurrence across donors. In an earlier analysis of over 550 of the donors, high-throughput TCR beta sequencing was used to judge whether each TCR beta V gene segment behaved as functional or pseudogenic. Donor age, sex, ethnicity and CMV serostatus were compiled together with the repertoire data. A later genetic analysis used genome-wide SNP genotypes for about three fifths of the 666 donors, treating that subset as a discovery cohort. Every repertoire in the discovery cohort had been generated on one and the same sequencing platform. Both class I and class II loci were covered by HLA typing, at four-digit resolution. The number of typed donors differed by locus: about 629-630 for A, B, C, DRB1 and DQB1; approximately 520 for DQA1; roughly 600 for DPA1; and some 450 for DPB1. A handful of DR-DQ haplotypes were handled as single units for association and clustering because linkage in the cohort was strong. On average, around 200,000 unique TCR beta nucleotide sequences were sequenced per donor among fewer than 500 genotyped donors of the cohort, with roughly a sixth of those sequences being non-productive.

The CDR3 spans 17 residues, from the cysteine through the phenylalanine. The entry retains the CDR3 DNA only, 51 bases that are in frame from base 1. V and J lose 5 bases and 6 bases, and a span of 25 bases separates them. CDR1 KGHSH and CDR2 LQKENI were looked up in the germline V gene. The cohort consisted of some 670 healthy bone marrow donors. Cohort members were all nominally healthy when sampled, although unrecorded immune exposures were likely present. The donor was CMV seronegative and was included in the group of a few hundred seronegative cohort members. A peripheral blood sample was provided by each donor, and peripheral blood mononuclear cells were used for TCR beta sequencing. The Qiagen DNeasy Blood Extraction Kit was used to extract genomic DNA from the blood cell samples. What the study reported, not specific to this receptor: The study listed approximately 150 TCR beta chains as associated with cytomegalovirus. Because HLA typing was missing for some donors at each locus, association tests included only the typed subset. Across donors, most TCR sequences were observed very rarely, whereas some public TCRs were present in many individuals. In a later analysis, HLA-associated TCR beta chains were found to be more clonally expanded and to have lower generation probabilities than equally common non-associated chains. The cohort was sequenced for TCR beta chains only, and without alpha or paired-chain data the features that could be detected were limited. When HLA alleles, especially DR and DQ, strongly co-occurred, TCR associations were difficult to assign to individual alleles. The sequencing pipeline was judged likely to have produced a cluster of highly shared sequence variants as a technical artifact. A later analysis associated roughly 17,000 TCR beta sequences with specific HLA alleles at a false discovery rate of 0.05. In a later analysis, TCR association rates were found to vary across HLA loci, with the most associated TCRs seen for DRB1 alleles and the fewest for HLA-C alleles. Roughly uniform sequencing depth across donors was assumed in presence/absence analyses, although this assumption may not hold. In a later analysis, most CMV-associated TCR beta chains were found to appear HLA-restricted, with HLA associations seemingly driven largely by CMV exposure. An earlier analysis of around 540 of the donors showed that most TCR beta V segments appeared in productive rearrangements either about 87% or about 30% of the time, which broadly matched IMGT annotations. Correlated functional status among segregating V segments might reflect linkage disequilibrium, but an unknown experimental factor could not be ruled out. According to a later analysis, parvovirus B19, influenza, CMV and Epstein-Barr virus appeared linked to several top co-occurrence clusters. CMV serostatus was the only immune exposure information available for the cohort. Cytomegalovirus status was reported to be diagnosed by the classifier with high specificity and sensitivity in both the original and validation cohorts. V-gene and J-gene trimming of TCR beta chains was associated with a missense DCLRE1C variant in a later genetic analysis, and the association was replicated in an independent cohort. Because counts were too low, more than 15 rarely observed V segments, including chromosome 9 orphons, were excluded from the earlier analysis of several hundred of the donors. In vitro tests confirmed that three of the cytomegalovirus-associated TCR beta chains recognize cytomegalovirus antigens. Compared with the 666-donor mean, donors in an Asian-associated ancestry cluster had fewer N-insertions in productive TCRs, according to a later genetic analysis. A further reported finding was that TCR beta sequences accurately predicted the HLA-A and HLA-B alleles for most subjects in the first cohort. Some IMGT-functional V segments, including TRBV6-2 and TRBV6-3, could not be told apart with the 87-base-pair reads, so those segments were excluded. According to the authors, the approach could potentially be generalized to other disease states and immunological phenotypes.

To prepare the library, the immunoSEQ multiplex PCR assay was applied. For the multiplex PCR, a mixture combining 60 forward primers for TCR Vbeta segments and 13 reverse primers for TCR Jbeta segments was used. Amplification of the CDR3 region of rearranged TCR beta genes was performed with a multiplex PCR assay on genomic DNA. On the Illumina HiSeq System, the amplified TCR beta libraries were sequenced as 87-base-pair reads. On the authors' methods: In a later analysis, some 80 million unique TCR beta chains were counted across the 666 repertoires, and about 9.9 million of these chains were shared by at least two donors. A nearest-neighbor algorithm error-corrected the raw reads and collapsed the reads into unique sequences, merging closely related sequences to remove PCR and sequencing errors. Alignment of CDR3 sequences to IMGT reference sequences was used to assign V, D and J gene segments. For a sequence to be retained, a match of at least six nucleotides to both a V gene segment and a J gene segment was required. Rearrangements were called productive when the CDR3 lacked stop codons and stayed in frame with V and J; all others were non-productive. Following IMGT convention, CDR3 was defined as the stretch from the second conserved V-encoded cysteine to the conserved J-encoded phenylalanine. Sequences without an unambiguous match to a single V gene segment were excluded from the earlier analysis of 587 of the donors. An earlier analysis of about 590 of the donors classified V segments as functional when productive rearrangements were above 56.7% and as segregating when the standard deviation between donors was above 5%. To diagnose cytomegalovirus status from the catalog of TCR beta chain sequences, a statistical classification framework was built. V and J gene assignment, in a later analysis, came from comparing TCR nucleotide sequences with IMGT/GENE-DB human TR gene sequences. A later analysis assigned CDR3 sequences and most-parsimonious VDJ recombination scenarios with the TCRdist pipeline. In a later analysis, each TCR beta chain was defined by its CDR3 amino acid sequence together with its V-gene family, and reads without a unique V-gene family were excluded. In a later analysis, fewer than 650 highly shared, low-generation-probability nucleotide sequences were removed to address suspected cross-contamination and a sequencing artifact. In a later analysis, a clonal expansion index was calculated for each public chain from normalized within-repertoire ranks of inferred template counts. In a later analysis, generation probabilities were computed with a VDJ recombination model fitted to out-of-frame rearrangements, and the resulting probabilities were checked against IGoR. A later analysis scored TCR-TCR, TCR-HLA and TCR-CMV co-occurrence with hypergeometric tests, applying a repertoire-size bias correction to TCR pairs. A later analysis estimated false discovery rates by permuting HLA or CMV assignments 20 times. In a later analysis, co-occurring TCRs were grouped using DBSCAN, and TCRdist sequence similarity was added for clustering within HLA-allele-positive subsets. For co-occurrence clustering, repertoires with fewer than 30,000 or more than 120,000 public chains were excluded, along with four to six repertoires with anomalous nucleotide sharing. TCRdb retrieved this table from immuneACCESS and kept in-frame rearrangements only. Not all clones are present; in checked studies, unresolved V genes account for under half, and no reason is known for the remainder. V, J and clone size are taken as reported in that table, and D and trimming were inferred from the DNA itself. This sample comprises around 99,000 clones, under 85% of them detected only once. The top ten clones comprise around 7.7% of the sample.

The clonotype comes from a man aged 40-55 years in good health and CMV-seronegative. The sequenced material came from PBMCs. The chain couples TRBV18 to TRBJ1-2; the D gene is possibly TRBD1, with 6 bases matching. The CDR3 in this case is CASSSRLGGEGSHGYTF. The DNA sequence is as follows: TGTGCCAGCTCATCCCGACTTGGGGGCGAGGGGTCCCATGGCTACACCTTC. The full variable domain, with segments outside the CDR3 supplied by the reference TRBV18 and TRBJ1-2 proteins, appears as NAGVMQNPRHLVRRRGQEARLRCSPMKGHSHVYWYRQLPEEGLKFMVYLQKENIIDESGMPKERFSAEFPKEGPSILRIQQVVRGDSAAYFCASSSRLGGEGSHGYTFGSGTRLTVV.